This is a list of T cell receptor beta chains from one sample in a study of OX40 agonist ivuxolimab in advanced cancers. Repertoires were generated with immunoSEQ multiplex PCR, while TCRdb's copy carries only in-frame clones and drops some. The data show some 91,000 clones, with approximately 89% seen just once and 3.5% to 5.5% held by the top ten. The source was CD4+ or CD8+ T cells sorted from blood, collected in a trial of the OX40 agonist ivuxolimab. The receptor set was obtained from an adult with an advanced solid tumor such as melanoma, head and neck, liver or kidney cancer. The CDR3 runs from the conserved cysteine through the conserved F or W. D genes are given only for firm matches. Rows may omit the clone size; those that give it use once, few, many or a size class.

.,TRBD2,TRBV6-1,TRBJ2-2,TGTGCCAGCAGTGAGGTAGCGGGAGTCCACACCGGGGAGCTGTTTTTT,CASSEVAGVHTGELFF
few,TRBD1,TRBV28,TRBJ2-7,TGTGCCAGCACCTGGACAGGGAAGGGCTACGAGCAGTACTTC,CASTWTGKGYEQYF
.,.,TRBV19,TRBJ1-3,TGTGCCAGTAGTCCACGTCAGGACTTGGCTGGAAACACCATATATTTT,CASSPRQDLAGNTIYF
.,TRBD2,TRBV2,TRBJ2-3,TGTGCCAGCAGTGAACCACAACTAGCGGCCCCCACAGATACGCAGTATTTT,CASSEPQLAAPTDTQYF
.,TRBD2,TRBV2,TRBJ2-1,TGTGCCAGCAGTGTTAGCGGGAGGGCCCACAATGAGCAGTTCTTC,CASSVSGRAHNEQFF
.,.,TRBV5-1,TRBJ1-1,TGCGCCAGCAGCTTGGGACAGCAAATGAACACTGAAGCTTTCTTT,CASSLGQQMNTEAFF
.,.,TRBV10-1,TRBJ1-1,TGCGCCAGCAGGGCCTCCTGGGGGACTGAAGCTTTCTTT,CASRASWGTEAFF
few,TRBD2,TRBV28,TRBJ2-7,TGTGCCAGCAGTTCCCTAGCGGGAGCCTCCTACGAGCAGTACTTC,CASSSLAGASYEQYF
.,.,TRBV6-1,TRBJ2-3,TGTGCCAGCAGTGTTTTGGGGTCGGGGCAAACAGATACGCAGTATTTT,CASSVLGSGQTDTQYF
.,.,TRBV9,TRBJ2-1,TGTGCCAGCAGCGCATTGGACTACTCCTACAATGAGCAGTTCTTC,CASSALDYSYNEQFF
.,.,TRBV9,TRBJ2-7,TGTGCCAGCGGAGGAGTGGGCGAGCAGTACTTC,CASGGVGEQYF
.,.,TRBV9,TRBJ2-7,TGTGCCAGCAGCGTAGGCTACGAGCAGTACTTC,CASSVGYEQYF
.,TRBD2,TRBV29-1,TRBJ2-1,TGCAGCGTTGATCCAGCGGGAGTTTCAAATGAGCAGTTCTTC,CSVDPAGVSNEQFF
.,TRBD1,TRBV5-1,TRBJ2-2,TGCGCCAGCAGCAAACAGGGGGTGGTCACCGGGGAGCTGTTTTTT,CASSKQGVVTGELFF
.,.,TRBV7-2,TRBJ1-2,TGTGCCAGCAGCTTAGTTGGTCCATCTAACTATGGCTACACCTTC,CASSLVGPSNYGYTF
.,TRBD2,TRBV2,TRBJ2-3,TGTGCCAGCAGTGATAGCGGGAGTACGGATACGCAGTATTTT,CASSDSGSTDTQYF
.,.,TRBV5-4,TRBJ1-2,TGTGCCAGCAGCTTGGCCGGGGGGGAATCCCTCTATGGCTACACCTTC,CASSLAGGESLYGYTF
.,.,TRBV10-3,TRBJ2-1,TGTGCCATCGAAGGGCTTCACAATGAGCAGTTCTTC,CAIEGLHNEQFF
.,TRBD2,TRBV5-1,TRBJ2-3,TGCGCCAGCAGCTTGTTGGGAGGGTCTAGCACAGATACGCAGTATTTT,CASSLLGGSSTDTQYF